A single sample gave rise to the 31 T cell receptor beta chains below, sequenced in a study of cytomegalovirus exposure and HLA in healthy donors. 60 Vbeta and 13 Jbeta primers were used in PCR. Generated by immunoSEQ multiplex PCR, the TCRdb table keeps only in-frame clones and is missing some. The sample has 90,000 to 150,000 clones, 81% seen once. The sequencing sample was made of PBMCs. All receptors come from a woman aged 40 to 55 in good health and CMV-seronegative.

This chain joins TRBV7-9 and TRBJ1-2, with TRBD1 identical over 9 bases. CDR3 length: 16 amino acids. Germline V lookup: CDR1 SEHNR, CDR2 FQNEAQ (reference sequence). J gave up 4 bases and V 5 bases, and 11 bases lay outside the gene matches. CDR3 in DNA: TGTGCCAGCAGCGCTAACCGGGACAGGGATGCCTATGGCTACACCTTC. Protein: CASSANRDRDAYGYTF.

The gene calls are TRBV9 and TRBJ2-1; D is unclear. Germline V gives CDR1 SGDLS, CDR2 YYNGEE. V lost 4 bases to trimming and J lost 0 bases, with 17 bases between them. The length of the CDR3 is 17 residues. The CDR3 coding sequence is TGTGCCAGCAGCCCCACTTATACCCACCCCTCCTACAATGAGCAGTTCTTC. Translated, it gives CASSPTYTHPSYNEQFF.

The chain is built from TRBV30 and TRBJ1-1, with D uncertain. The germline V gene has CDR1 GTSNPN and CDR2 SVGIG (reference sequence). V lost 8 bases and J 5 bases, leaving 12 bases between the germline ends. The CDR3 consists of 11 residues. For the CDR3, the DNA is TGTGCCCCCCCGCGTGAAACTGAAGCTTTCTTT. Translation: CAPPRETEAFF.

The chain couples TRBV10-3 to TRBJ2-1, with 15 positions matching TRBD2. The germline CDR1 and CDR2 sequences are ENHRY and SYGVKD. With 3 bases clipped from V and 5 bases from J, the junction kept 5 bases outside the gene matches. The CDR3 extends over 17 amino acids. CDR3 in amino acids: CAISDRTSGGAHNEQFF. The CDR3 coding sequence is TGTGCCATCAGTGACCGGACTAGCGGGGGGGCCCACAATGAGCAGTTCTTC.

The V and J genes are TRBV5-6 and TRBJ1-6, with 12 bases matching TRBD1. Germline V gives CDR1 SGHDT, CDR2 YYEEEE. J lost 6 bases, V lost 1 base, and 5 bases had no gene match. CDR3 length: 17 amino acids. In nucleotides, the CDR3 is TGTGCCAGCAGCTTGAAGGGACAGGGGGCTTTTAATTCACCCCTCCACTTT. It is translated as CASSLKGQGAFNSPLHF.

The gene calls are TRBV18 and TRBJ1-1; D possibly corresponds to TRBD1 (5 bases). V was clipped by 6 bases and J by 0 bases, with 17 bases between them. The CDR3 is 16 amino acids. Germline V CDR1 and CDR2: KGHSH, LQKENI. The CDR3 spells CASSPNSQTVNTEAFF. CDR3 DNA sequence: TGTGCCAGCTCCCCCAACAGTCAGACAGTGAACACTGAAGCTTTCTTT.

This clone was recorded once. The chain employs TRBV4-3 and TRBJ2-7; 7 bases match TRBD2. V was pared by 4 bases and J by 3 bases, with 6 bases of the junction left unmatched. Germline CDR1 LGHNA, CDR2 YSLEER. The CDR3 covers 14 residues. As DNA, the CDR3 is TGCGCCAGCAGCCCGAACGCGGGAGTCTACGAGCAGTACTTC. It yields the protein CASSPNAGVYEQYF.

The chain couples TRBV19 to TRBJ1-2; the match to TRBD1 covers 10 bases. The ends lost 5 bases at V and 6 bases at J; junction bases unmatched: 9. CDR1 and CDR2 from the germline V gene are LNHDA and SQIVND (reference sequence). The CDR3 loop spans 15 amino acids. The CDR3 region is CASSARTGGEDGYTF. The CDR3 DNA follows: TGTGCCAGTAGTGCTAGGACAGGGGGAGAGGATGGCTACACCTTC. The complete variable domain, with remaining parts taken from reference TRBV19 and TRBJ1-2, reads DGGITQSPKYLFRKEGQNVTLSCEQNLNHDAMYWYRQDPGQGLRLIYYSQIVNDFQKGDIAEGYSVSREKKESFPLTVTSAQKNPTAFYLCASSARTGGEDGYTFGSGTRLTVV.

The chain joins TRBV19 to TRBJ1-2; D ambiguous. CDR3 length: 14 residues. Trimming left V 1 base short and J 8 bases short, with 14 bases between. Germline-derived CDR1 and CDR2 are LNHDA and SQIVND (reference sequence). This chain's CDR3 is CASSIVWESGGYTF. CDR3 bases: TGTGCCAGTAGTATAGTTTGGGAGAGTGGCGGCTACACCTTC.

The rearrangement joins TRBV25-1 to TRBJ1-1; 8 bases map to TRBD1. The germline CDR1 and CDR2 sequences are MGHDK and SYGVNS. CDR3 size: 14 residues. Trimming took 8 bases from V and 0 from J; bases not matched to a gene: 5. CDR3 coding DNA: TGTGCCAGCGCCCTGACAGGGGTGAACACTGAAGCTTTCTTT. Its protein product is CASALTGVNTEAFF.

CDR3 region: CASSSRTDYNEQFF. For the CDR3, the DNA is TGTGCCAGCAGCTCCCGGACAGATTACAATGAGCAGTTCTTC. The V and J genes are TRBV7-9 and TRBJ2-1; D is perhaps TRBD1 (6 bases). CDR3 length equals 14 residues. Germline lookup yields CDR1 SEHNR and CDR2 FQNEAQ (reference sequence). V was shortened by 4 bases and J by 4 bases, with 11 bases between the two germline ends. Together with reference TRBV7-9 and TRBJ2-1, the CDR3 gives the full variable domain: DTGVSQNPRHKITKRGQNVTFRCDPISEHNRLYWYRQTLGQGPEFLTYFQNEAQLEKSRLLSDRFSAERPKGSFSTLEIQRTEQGDSAMYLCASSSRTDYNEQFFGPGTRLTVL.

The chain carries TRBV28 and TRBJ2-1, with D perhaps TRBD2 (6 bases). Germline V gene data show CDR1 as MDHEN and CDR2 as SYDVKM. Trimming removed 7 bases at V and 7 bases at J, with 17 bases between. This CDR3 spans 14 amino acids. The CDR3 bases are TGTGCCAGCACCACGGGGCGGGGTAGGAATGAGCAGTTCTTC. Residues: CASTTGRGRNEQFF.

The V call is TRBV27, the J call TRBJ2-7; 10 bases are a match to TRBD1. Germline CDR1 is MNHEY and CDR2 is SMNVEV (reference sequence). V shed 7 bases and J 6 bases; nucleotides not matched to a gene: 6. This CDR3 is 13 amino acids long. The CDR3, as DNA: TGTGCCAGCACCCGAGGGGACAGGGGCGAGCAGTACTTC. Translating gives CASTRGDRGEQYF.

The V call is TRBV11-3, the J call TRBJ2-1, with TRBD2 identical over 8 bases. The CDR3 length is 15 residues. Germline CDR1 and CDR2: SGHNT and YENEEA. V lost 2 bases and J lost 10; bases outside the gene matches: 10. The chain's CDR3 is CASSLNSGGSWEQFF. The CDR3 nucleotides are TGTGCCAGCAGCTTAAACAGCGGGGGTTCCTGGGAGCAGTTCTTC.

This sequence joins TRBV30 and TRBJ2-7, with a possible D match to TRBD2 (7 bases). Germline V gene sequence: CDR1 GTSNPN, CDR2 SVGIG (reference sequence). This CDR3 has 15 residues. V lost 0 bases and J 7 bases, leaving 19 bases between the germline ends. The CDR3 reads CAWSVGGGMGGEQYF. The CDR3 DNA reads TGTGCCTGGAGTGTCGGGGGCGGGATGGGGGGGGAGCAGTACTTC.

The V and J genes are TRBV9 and TRBJ2-3; 9 nucleotides align to TRBD2. From germline, CDR1 is SGDLS and CDR2 YYNGEE. Germline trimming cut 5 bases from V and 4 bases from J; bases unmatched to any gene: 5. CDR3 length: 14 residues. CDR3 sequence: CASSHSGSADTQYF. DNA for the CDR3: TGTGCCAGCAGTCATAGCGGGAGTGCAGATACGCAGTATTTT.

The chain links TRBV14 to TRBJ1-1; D might be TRBD1 (5 bases). The V gene's germline CDR1 is SGHDN and CDR2 FVKESK. V was cut by 4 bases and J by 5 bases, with 14 bases left in between. The CDR3 extends over 14 amino acids. CDR3 coding DNA: TGTGCCAGCAGCCCCGACAGACTGGGAACTGAAGCTTTCTTT. It specifies CASSPDRLGTEAFF. Supplemented by reference TRBV14 and TRBJ1-1, the full variable domain reads EAGVTQFPSHSVIEKGQTVTLRCDPISGHDNLYWYRRVMGKEIKFLLHFVKESKQDESGMPNNRFLAERTGGTYSTLKVQPAELEDSGVYFCASSPDRLGTEAFFGQGTRLTVV.

This clone was found once. The chain carries TRBV27 and TRBJ2-1; perhaps TRBD2 as D (5 bases). Per germline, CDR1 MNHEY and CDR2 SMNVEV (reference sequence). CDR3 length equals 16 residues. Trimming pared 3 bases from V and 8 bases from J, leaving 20 bases between. CDR3 in DNA: TGTGCCAGCAGTTTTCGGTCGGGGAGCTTGTTCGATGAGCAGTTCTTC. This gives the protein CASSFRSGSLFDEQFF.

The rearrangement uses TRBV28 and TRBJ2-7, with D possibly TRBD2 on 6 matching bases. Germline CDR1 is MDHEN and CDR2 is SYDVKM. The CDR3 has 16 residues. V lost 5 bases and J lost 6, with 23 bases in between. The CDR3 nucleotides are TGTGCCAGCAGTCCACTCTTGGAGGGGATTGTTCGCGAGCAGTACTTC. Its translation is CASSPLLEGIVREQYF.

The CDR3 DNA reads as TGTGCCAGCAGTTTCTCCCTAGGTACCGGGGAGCTGTTTTTT. It yields the protein CASSFSLGTGELFF. The rearrangement uses TRBV28 and TRBJ2-2; D remains unclear. Germline assignment: CDR1 MDHEN and CDR2 SYDVKM. Deletions cut 3 bases from V and 5 bases from J, with 10 bases between. CDR3 length: 14 amino acids.

The V and J genes are TRBV19 and TRBJ1-5; 8 bases match TRBD1. The V gene end was trimmed by 3 bases and the J gene end by 5 bases; junction bases not matched to a gene: 9. Germline-derived CDR1 and CDR2 are LNHDA and SQIVND (reference sequence). The CDR3 extends over 16 amino acids. The CDR3 region is CASSIPAGGGYQPQHF. The CDR3 nucleotides read TGTGCCAGTAGTATCCCGGCAGGGGGCGGTTATCAGCCCCAGCATTTT.

The chain joins TRBV29-1 to TRBJ2-2, with D unclear. This CDR3 comprises 13 residues. CDR1 SQVTM and CDR2 ANQGSEA come from the germline V gene. Trimming shortened V by 7 bases and J by 5 bases, and 14 bases separated the two germline ends. In DNA, the CDR3 is TGCAGCGCCTTTCAAATCCAGACCGGGGAGCTGTTTTTT. Protein sequence: CSAFQIQTGELFF.

This clone appeared a single time. The genes are TRBV9 and TRBJ2-3, with 10 bases matching TRBD2. Per germline, CDR1 SGDLS and CDR2 YYNGEE. Losses at the gene ends were 3 bases for V and 1 base for J; bases not matched to a gene: 5. The CDR3 covers 16 residues. The CDR3 coding sequence is TGTGCCAGCAGCGCCGGGACTAGCGAGGGCACAGATACGCAGTATTTT. The encoded protein is CASSAGTSEGTDTQYF.

This clone was observed a few times. This chain links TRBV5-1 with TRBJ2-7; 9 bases map to TRBD2. The germline V gene has CDR1 SGHRS and CDR2 YFSETQ. V lost 4 bases and J lost 1; bases outside the gene matches: 12. The CDR3 runs 17 residues. As DNA, the CDR3 is TGCGCCAGCAGCCCCAGGGGGGCAGCGGGGGGATCCTACGAGCAGTACTTC. This codes for CASSPRGAAGGSYEQYF.

In DNA form, the CDR3 reads TGTGCCAGTAGTATAGATGTCAGCGATCAGCCCCAGCATTTT. Translated: CASSIDVSDQPQHF. The chain uses TRBV19 and TRBJ1-5; D is unresolved. V was trimmed by 0 bases and J by 5 bases, leaving 8 bases between them. The CDR3 length is 14 residues. Germline loops: CDR1 LNHDA, CDR2 SQIVND (reference sequence).

This chain uses TRBV13 with TRBJ2-3; 13 positions match TRBD2. The length of the CDR3 is 19 residues. Losses at the gene ends were 4 bases for V and 5 bases for J; bases not matched to a gene: 15. Germline V CDR1 and CDR2: PRHDT, FYEKMQ (reference sequence). CDR3: CASSSPLTSGRKGLDTQYF. CDR3 DNA sequence: TGTGCCAGCAGCTCGCCCTTGACTAGCGGGAGGAAGGGATTAGATACGCAGTATTTT.

This sequence joins TRBV30 and TRBJ1-6; 7 bases match TRBD1. This CDR3 region has 16 residues. Trimming took 1 base from V and 9 from J; bases not matched to a gene: 12. CDR1 and CDR2 (germline): GTSNPN, SVGIG (reference sequence). The CDR3 sequence: CAWSGGKGAWGSPLHF. For the CDR3, the DNA is TGTGCCTGGAGTGGGGGTAAGGGGGCCTGGGGTTCACCCCTCCACTTT.

DNA for the CDR3: TGTGCCAGCAGCGCCACCGGGACAGGGGGGGGCTCCTACAATGAGCAGTTCTTC. Translation: CASSATGTGGGSYNEQFF. J is TRBJ2-1 and V is TRBV9, with TRBD1 matching 11 bases. The CDR3 is made up of 18 amino acids. Germline assignment: CDR1 SGDLS and CDR2 YYNGEE. V shed 3 bases and J 0 bases; nucleotides not matched to a gene: 8.

The chain carries TRBV19 and TRBJ2-3; 8 bases map to TRBD1. Germline CDR1 is LNHDA and CDR2 is SQIVND (reference sequence). This CDR3 has 15 residues. The ends lost 4 bases at V and 0 bases at J; junction bases unmatched: 3. CDR3 DNA: TGTGCCAGTAGTACAGGGGGCTGGAGCACAGATACGCAGTATTTT. It translates to CASSTGGWSTDTQYF. The complete variable domain, with remaining parts taken from reference TRBV19 and TRBJ2-3, reads DGGITQSPKYLFRKEGQNVTLSCEQNLNHDAMYWYRQDPGQGLRLIYYSQIVNDFQKGDIAEGYSVSREKKESFPLTVTSAQKNPTAFYLCASSTGGWSTDTQYFGPGTRLTVL.

This chain joins TRBV2 and TRBJ1-1; TRBD1 might be the D (6 bases). This CDR3 has 13 amino acids. V dropped 6 bases and J dropped 7 bases, with 15 bases sitting between them. Per the germline V gene, CDR1 is SNHLY and CDR2 is FYNNEI. The CDR3 here is CASSPGQKLEAFF. CDR3 bases: TGTGCCAGCAGCCCAGGACAGAAACTTGAAGCTTTCTTT.

The V gene is TRBV6-6, the J gene TRBJ2-3, with 11 bases that match TRBD1. J lost 2 bases, V lost 6 bases, and 1 base had no gene match. The V gene's germline CDR1 is MNHNY and CDR2 SVGAGI (reference sequence). The CDR3 is 14 residues long. CDR3 residues: CASSGQGATDTQYF. CDR3 DNA: TGTGCCAGCAGCGGACAGGGGGCCACAGATACGCAGTATTTT.